These T cell receptor beta chains were read from a single sample in a study of early T cells in non-severe SARS-CoV-2 infection. Each CDR3 protein is one row after TCRdb ran MiXCR on the 5' RACE reads. Of tens of thousands of distinct CDR3 sequences listed, 10% are singletons. Sequencing was performed on whole blood, taken at baseline. These receptors originate from an adult who was a healthcare worker with PCR-confirmed SARS-CoV-2 infection or an uninfected control (not recorded which). Both conserved end residues are part of each CDR3. D genes are given only for firm matches. Some rows mark clone size as missing; the rest say once, few, many or name a class of expanded clone.

D gene: TRBD2
J gene: TRBJ2-7
clone size: many
V gene: TRBV29-1
CDR3 DNA: TGCAGCGTTGAAATCCCTAGCGGATCCTACGAGCAGTACTTC
CDR3 protein: CSVEIPSGSYEQYF

D gene: NA
J gene: TRBJ2-3
clone size: few
V gene: TRBV2
CDR3 DNA: TGTGCCAGCAGGGACCGACAGAGCACAGATACGCAGTATTTT
CDR3 protein: CASRDRQSTDTQYF

D gene: NA
J gene: TRBJ2-7
clone size: NA
V gene: TRBV6-2/TRBV6-3
CDR3 DNA: TGTGCCAGCAGTTACTCGACGGGCAGGGCGGGGGAGCAGTACTTC
CDR3 protein: CASSYSTGRAGEQYF

D gene: NA
J gene: TRBJ2-7
clone size: few
V gene: TRBV5-1
CDR3 DNA: TGCGCCAGCAGCTTGTCGAGAGAGCCCTACGAGCAGTACTTC
CDR3 protein: CASSLSREPYEQYF

D gene: NA
J gene: TRBJ2-3
clone size: NA
V gene: TRBV11-3
CDR3 DNA: TGTGCCAGCAGCTCCCGGAGGGACTTTCCTACAGATACGCAGTATTTT
CDR3 protein: CASSSRRDFPTDTQYF

D gene: NA
J gene: TRBJ2-7
clone size: NA
V gene: TRBV7-2
CDR3 DNA: TGTGCCAGCAGCTCTAACTCAGGTGGCGCGTACGAGCAGTACTTC
CDR3 protein: CASSSNSGGAYEQYF

D gene: NA
J gene: TRBJ1-2
clone size: NA
V gene: TRBV6-5
CDR3 DNA: TGTGCCAGCAGTTCTACAGAAGGGGGCTACACCTTC
CDR3 protein: CASSSTEGGYTF

D gene: TRBD1
J gene: TRBJ1-1
clone size: many
V gene: TRBV12-5
CDR3 DNA: TGTGCTAGTGGCCCTACAGGGGGCAAGGAGGCTTTCTTT
CDR3 protein: CASGPTGGKEAFF

D gene: NA
J gene: TRBJ1-1
clone size: many
V gene: TRBV20-1
CDR3 DNA: TGCAGTGCTAGAGGTTCAGGGACTGAAGCTTTCTTT
CDR3 protein: CSARGSGTEAFF

D gene: NA
J gene: TRBJ1-3
clone size: NA
V gene: TRBV9
CDR3 DNA: TGTGCCAGCAGCATTTCTGGGGGAACCAGAAACACCATATATTTT
CDR3 protein: CASSISGGTRNTIYF

D gene: TRBD2
J gene: TRBJ2-3
clone size: few
V gene: TRBV20-1
CDR3 DNA: TGCAGTGCTAGAGTTGAGCGGGGGGGCGCAGATACGCAGTATTTT
CDR3 protein: CSARVERGGADTQYF

D gene: NA
J gene: TRBJ2-7
clone size: few
V gene: TRBV7-2
CDR3 DNA: TGTGCCAGCAGCCTCGGCCCGCGGTATCCAGGGGAGCAGTACTTC
CDR3 protein: CASSLGPRYPGEQYF

D gene: NA
J gene: TRBJ2-4
clone size: few
V gene: TRBV20-1
CDR3 DNA: TGCAGTGCTAGAGGGGGCACCAAAAACATTCAGTACTTC
CDR3 protein: CSARGGTKNIQYF

D gene: TRBD1
J gene: TRBJ2-7
clone size: many
V gene: TRBV5-1
CDR3 DNA: TGCGCCAGCAGCACTGGCGGACAGGGGTACGAGCAGTACTTC
CDR3 protein: CASSTGGQGYEQYF

D gene: NA
J gene: TRBJ2-6
clone size: few
V gene: TRBV11-2
CDR3 DNA: TGTGCCAGCAGCTTTGGACAGACCGGGGCCAACGTCCTGACTTTC
CDR3 protein: CASSFGQTGANVLTF

D gene: TRBD1
J gene: TRBJ1-2
clone size: many
V gene: TRBV28
CDR3 DNA: TGTGCCACCGGATTGGGACAGGGGGACTATGGCTACACCTTC
CDR3 protein: CATGLGQGDYGYTF

D gene: TRBD2
J gene: TRBJ2-3
clone size: few
V gene: TRBV4-3
CDR3 DNA: TGCGCCAGCAGCCCGTCACTAGCGGGCGCTAGCACAGATACGCAGTATTTT
CDR3 protein: CASSPSLAGASTDTQYF

D gene: NA
J gene: TRBJ1-2
clone size: many
V gene: TRBV7-3
CDR3 DNA: TGTGCCAGCAGCTTAGGGGGCGAGGATGGCTACACCTTC
CDR3 protein: CASSLGGEDGYTF

D gene: TRBD1
J gene: TRBJ2-7
clone size: NA
V gene: TRBV4-2
CDR3 DNA: TGTGCCAGCAGCCAAGCGGGACAGGGAACCTACGAGCAGTACTTC
CDR3 protein: CASSQAGQGTYEQYF

D gene: TRBD1
J gene: TRBJ1-2
clone size: few
V gene: TRBV12-3/TRBV12-4
CDR3 DNA: TGTGCCAGCAGTCCCCGAGGGGGCTTCTATGGCTACACCTTC
CDR3 protein: CASSPRGGFYGYTF

D gene: NA
J gene: TRBJ1-6
clone size: many
V gene: TRBV9
CDR3 DNA: TGTGCCAGCAGCGAGGGGATCACCCTCCACTTT
CDR3 protein: CASSEGITLHF

D gene: NA
J gene: TRBJ1-5
clone size: few
V gene: TRBV6-1
CDR3 DNA: TGTGCCAGCAGTGCCAACTGGGATCAGCCCCAGCATTTT
CDR3 protein: CASSANWDQPQHF

D gene: NA
J gene: TRBJ1-2
clone size: few
V gene: TRBV2
CDR3 DNA: TGTGCCAGCAGCGAGGGGCATCTCTATGGCTACACCTTC
CDR3 protein: CASSEGHLYGYTF

D gene: NA
J gene: TRBJ2-7
clone size: many
V gene: TRBV7-2
CDR3 DNA: TGTGCCAGCAGCTTTGACATCTACGAGCAGTACTTC
CDR3 protein: CASSFDIYEQYF

D gene: TRBD2
J gene: TRBJ2-1
clone size: NA
V gene: TRBV12-3/TRBV12-4
CDR3 DNA: TGTGCCAGCAGTACCATGACTAGCGCTGGCAATGAGCAGTTCTTC
CDR3 protein: CASSTMTSAGNEQFF

D gene: NA
J gene: TRBJ2-1
clone size: many
V gene: TRBV18
CDR3 DNA: TGTGCCAGCTCACCAACTAGGGACTCCCGAAGTGAGCAGTTCTTC
CDR3 protein: CASSPTRDSRSEQFF

D gene: NA
J gene: TRBJ2-7
clone size: few
V gene: TRBV20-1
CDR3 DNA: TGCAGTGCCGGACCCGACGGGACCTACGAGCAGTACTTC
CDR3 protein: CSAGPDGTYEQYF

D gene: TRBD2
J gene: TRBJ2-1
clone size: few
V gene: TRBV4-3
CDR3 DNA: TGCGCCAGCAGCCCAGCCGGGGGGGCATCCTACAATGAGCAGTTCTTC
CDR3 protein: CASSPAGGASYNEQFF

D gene: TRBD1
J gene: TRBJ2-3
clone size: many
V gene: TRBV5-1
CDR3 DNA: TGCGCCAGCAGCGGACAGGGCCACACAGATACGCAGTATTTT
CDR3 protein: CASSGQGHTDTQYF

D gene: NA
J gene: TRBJ1-1
clone size: many
V gene: TRBV12-5
CDR3 DNA: TGTGCTAGTGGTTTGGACAAGAACACTGAAGCTTTCTTT
CDR3 protein: CASGLDKNTEAFF

D gene: NA
J gene: TRBJ1-1
clone size: many
V gene: TRBV24-1
CDR3 DNA: TGTGCCACCAGTGATTTAGGTGACACTGAAGCTTTCTTT
CDR3 protein: CATSDLGDTEAFF

D gene: NA
J gene: TRBJ2-5
clone size: NA
V gene: TRBV7-9
CDR3 DNA: TGTGCCAGCAGCTCACATAGCCAAGAGACCCAGTACTTC
CDR3 protein: CASSSHSQETQYF

D gene: TRBD1
J gene: TRBJ2-2
clone size: many
V gene: TRBV6-6
CDR3 DNA: TGTGCCAGCAGTTACGATTCCCACGGGGCAGGGGGCACCGGGGAGCTGTTTTTT
CDR3 protein: CASSYDSHGAGGTGELFF

D gene: NA
J gene: TRBJ2-6
clone size: many
V gene: TRBV7-7
CDR3 DNA: TGTGCCAGCAGCTTAGAGGGCCTAAAGACAGCTATCTCTGGGGCCAACGTCCTGACTTTC
CDR3 protein: CASSLEGLKTAISGANVLTF

D gene: NA
J gene: TRBJ2-3
clone size: NA
V gene: TRBV7-8
CDR3 DNA: TGTGCCAGCAGCTTAGCATTCCAGGGTGGTTCAGATACGCAGTATTTT
CDR3 protein: CASSLAFQGGSDTQYF

D gene: NA
J gene: TRBJ1-3
clone size: many
V gene: TRBV7-3
CDR3 DNA: TGTGCCAGCAGCGAGACAGCCTCTGGAAACACCATATATTTT
CDR3 protein: CASSETASGNTIYF

D gene: TRBD1
J gene: TRBJ2-2
clone size: many
V gene: TRBV7-2
CDR3 DNA: TGTGCCAGCAGCAACAGGGGATTTCGGGAGCTGTTTTTT
CDR3 protein: CASSNRGFRELFF

D gene: NA
J gene: TRBJ1-1
clone size: few
V gene: TRBV12-3/TRBV12-4
CDR3 DNA: TGTGCCAGCAGTTTATTTGTTGGAGACACTGAAGCTTTCTTT
CDR3 protein: CASSLFVGDTEAFF

D gene: NA
J gene: TRBJ2-3
clone size: NA
V gene: TRBV11-2
CDR3 DNA: TGTGCCAGCAGCTTAGGCCTAGCAGATACGCAGTATTTT
CDR3 protein: CASSLGLADTQYF

D gene: NA
J gene: TRBJ1-1
clone size: NA
V gene: TRBV13
CDR3 DNA: TGTGCCAGCAGCTTACTGTCCTCGGAAGCTTTCTTT
CDR3 protein: CASSLLSSEAFF

D gene: NA
J gene: TRBJ1-1
clone size: many
V gene: TRBV7-2
CDR3 DNA: TGTGCCAGCAGCCCACGACAGGAATCTAACACTGAAGCTTTCTTT
CDR3 protein: CASSPRQESNTEAFF

D gene: NA
J gene: TRBJ2-7
clone size: few
V gene: TRBV12-3/TRBV12-4
CDR3 DNA: TGTGCCAGCAGCCCGGGGTTCCGGTACGAGCAGTACTTC
CDR3 protein: CASSPGFRYEQYF

D gene: NA
J gene: TRBJ1-4
clone size: few
V gene: TRBV11-3
CDR3 DNA: TGTGCCAGCAGCTTCGGGGGGGGCGCGGGCCGAGAAAAACTGTTTTTT
CDR3 protein: CASSFGGGAGREKLFF

D gene: NA
J gene: TRBJ1-1
clone size: NA
V gene: TRBV5-1
CDR3 DNA: TGCGCCAGCAGCATGGACGGGGACACTGAAGCTTTCTTT
CDR3 protein: CASSMDGDTEAFF

D gene: NA
J gene: TRBJ1-2
clone size: few
V gene: TRBV5-6
CDR3 DNA: TGTGCCAGCAGCTTGGGTGCCAGGGCCTATGGCTACACCTTC
CDR3 protein: CASSLGARAYGYTF

D gene: NA
J gene: TRBJ2-7
clone size: many
V gene: TRBV12-5
CDR3 DNA: TGTGCTAGTGTACCCAGTGGATGGAACGAGCAGTACTTC
CDR3 protein: CASVPSGWNEQYF

D gene: TRBD2
J gene: TRBJ2-7
clone size: many
V gene: TRBV7-2
CDR3 DNA: TGTGCCAGCAGCTTATGGATTAGCGGGGGGGGGCCCTACGAGCAGTACTTC
CDR3 protein: CASSLWISGGGPYEQYF

D gene: NA
J gene: TRBJ2-7
clone size: NA
V gene: TRBV6-2/TRBV6-3
CDR3 DNA: TGTGCCAGCAGGCGGGTCAACTACGAGCAGTACTTC
CDR3 protein: CASRRVNYEQYF

D gene: NA
J gene: TRBJ2-7
clone size: many
V gene: TRBV11-2
CDR3 DNA: TGTGCCAGCAGCTTAGGGGGTAAGAGCTCCTACGAGCAGTACTTC
CDR3 protein: CASSLGGKSSYEQYF

D gene: NA
J gene: TRBJ2-1
clone size: many
V gene: TRBV20-1
CDR3 DNA: TGCAGTGCTAGTGGAAGGGGACCCGATCAGTTCTTC
CDR3 protein: CSASGRGPDQFF

D gene: TRBD1
J gene: TRBJ1-2
clone size: NA
V gene: TRBV4-1
CDR3 DNA: TGCGCCAGCAGCCAAGAAGCAGGACAGGGAAGCTATGGCTACACCTTC
CDR3 protein: CASSQEAGQGSYGYTF

D gene: NA
J gene: TRBJ1-5
clone size: few
V gene: TRBV18
CDR3 DNA: TGTGCCAGCTCAATTGAGCAAAATCAGCCCCAGCATTTT
CDR3 protein: CASSIEQNQPQHF